This is a list of T cell receptor beta chains from one sample in a study of blood T cell repertoires in COVID-19. Data came from immunoSEQ multiplex PCR; TCRdb stores just in-frame clones and leaves some out. Counted here are over 75,000 clones, approximately 82% occurring once; the ten biggest clones make up under 11%. The source material was peripheral blood. These receptors were obtained from a man aged 65 to 79 with acute or convalescent COVID-19. The CDR3 runs from the conserved cysteine through the conserved F or W. Fields, in order: J gene, D gene, V gene, CDR3 DNA, CDR3 protein. D genes are given only for firm matches.

>TRBJ2-2|-|TRBV14
TGTGCCAGCAGCCAACGGAGGAACACCGGGGAGCTGTTTTTT
CASSQRRNTGELFF
>TRBJ1-3|TRBD1|TRBV6-5
TGTGCCAGCACCCGAACAGGGGGCCTTGGAAACACCATATATTTT
CASTRTGGLGNTIYF
>TRBJ1-6|TRBD1|TRBV6-5
TGTGCCAGCAGGGGGACAGGGCTGAATTCACCCCTCCACTTT
CASRGTGLNSPLHF
>TRBJ2-4|-|TRBV7-2
TGTGCCAGCAGCTTCGGAGGGACAGAGTCAAACATTCAGTACTTC
CASSFGGTESNIQYF
>TRBJ2-3|-|TRBV7-9
TGTGCCAGCAGCTTTTTACGAGGGCTCACAGATACGCAGTATTTT
CASSFLRGLTDTQYF
>TRBJ2-1|TRBD2|TRBV30
TGTGCCTGGAGTAAACTAGCGGGGGGGCCCTACAATGAGCAGTTCTTC
CAWSKLAGGPYNEQFF
>TRBJ1-2|TRBD1|TRBV24-1
TGTGCCACCAGTGACACCGGGACAGGGGTTTATGGCTACACCTTC
CATSDTGTGVYGYTF
>TRBJ2-3|TRBD2|TRBV5-1
TGCGCCAGCAAAGGACTAGCGGGGGGGCCGTCAGATACGCAGTATTTT
CASKGLAGGPSDTQYF
>TRBJ1-5|-|TRBV4-1
TGCGCCAGCAGCCAAGAGGCCACATACAATCAGCCCCAGCATTTT
CASSQEATYNQPQHF
>TRBJ1-5|-|TRBV5-8
TGTGCCAGCAGCCCGGAGGGGTATGGCAATCAGCCCCAGCATTTT
CASSPEGYGNQPQHF